What follows are 5 T cell receptor beta chains derived from one specimen sequenced in a study of CD8+CD57+ T cells in acquired aplastic anemia. Investigators profiled TCR beta VDJ and CDR3 from genomic DNA template. TCRdb independently ran MiXCR on the reads; one entry per CDR3 protein. The sample gives approximately 120,000 distinct CDR3 sequences, about 43% of which show up once; about 3% is in the top ten. Only patients with CD8+CD57+ cell expansion on flow cytometry were chosen for sequencing. Material: sorted CD4+, CD8+, or CD8+CD57+ T cells (not recorded which) from PBMCs. Source of these receptors: a human donor with aplastic anemia.

The count of this clonotype is one. A single base separates this from a much larger clone, so it may be a read error. The V and J genes are TRBV20-1 and TRBJ2-2; D gene uncertain. CDR1 is DFQATT, CDR2 SNEGSKA, per germline (reference sequence). Deletions cut 0 bases from V and 6 bases from J, with 14 bases between. CDR3 length: 15 residues. The CDR3 sequence: CSARDSLGGAGELFF. In nucleotides, the CDR3 is TGCAGTGCTAGAGATAGTTTGGGTGGCGCCGGGGAGCTGTTTTTT.

This clonotype has just a few counts. The genes are TRBV3-1 and TRBJ1-1, with D perhaps TRBD1 (5 bases). Trimming cost V 6 bases and J 0 bases, with 8 bases left between them. CDR3 length: 13 residues. Germline CDR1 and CDR2: LGHDT and YNNKEL (reference sequence). The CDR3: CASRQVMNTEAFF. The CDR3 DNA is TGTGCCAGCAGACAGGTCATGAACACTGAAGCTTTCTTT.

The sample holds one count of this clonotype. The rearrangement links TRBV20-1 to TRBJ1-2, with D hard to call. V was pared by 3 bases and J by 6 bases, with 11 bases between. There are 12 residues in the CDR3. The germline V gene has CDR1 DFQATT and CDR2 SNEGSKA (reference sequence). The chain's CDR3 is CSASRTGDGYTF. The CDR3 nucleotides read TGCAGTGCTAGTAGGACGGGTGATGGCTACACCTTC.

This clonotype has more than one count but fewer than ten. This sequence joins TRBV6-5 and TRBJ1-3, with D unresolved. The V end lost 4 bases, the J end lost 1 base, and 17 bases lay between the germline ends. Germline V lookup: CDR1 MNHEY, CDR2 SVGAGI. The CDR3 runs to 17 residues. CDR3 sequence reads: CASSSTLLTASGNTIYF. The CDR3 DNA follows: TGTGCCAGCAGTTCTACCCTTTTGACGGCTTCTGGAAACACCATATATTTT.

This clonotype was recorded at least ten times. The rearrangement joins TRBV7-2 to TRBJ1-2, with 10 bases identical to TRBD1. The CDR3 has 14 residues. Germline-derived CDR1 and CDR2 are SGHTA and FQGNSA. The ends lost 5 bases at V and 8 bases at J; junction bases unmatched: 8. CDR3 bases: TGTGCCAGCAGCGGAGACAGGGGGCTCGGGGGCTACACCTTC. Its protein product is CASSGDRGLGGYTF.